The 18 T cell receptor beta chains below all came from one sample that was sequenced in a study of OX40 agonist ivuxolimab in advanced cancers. Profiled with immunoSEQ multiplex PCR; TCRdb holds only in-frame clones, not every one. The table has about 90,000 clones, approximately 90% seen once. Sequences were derived from CD4+ or CD8+ T cells sorted from blood, sampled in a trial of the OX40 agonist ivuxolimab. These receptors were obtained from an adult with an advanced solid tumor such as melanoma, head and neck, liver or kidney cancer.

The rearrangement joins TRBV11-2 to TRBJ2-2; no clear D gene. CDR3 length: 14 residues. Trimming took off 1 base at V and 5 bases at J, with 8 bases between the two ends. CDR1 is SGHAT and CDR2 is FQNNGV in the germline V gene. CDR3 protein: CASSLGPETGELFF. As DNA, the CDR3 is TGTGCCAGCAGCTTAGGTCCGGAGACCGGGGAGCTGTTTTTT.

J is TRBJ1-4 and V is TRBV7-9; D gene ambiguous. The CDR3 loop spans 15 amino acids. V lost 4 bases, J lost 0 bases, and 9 bases lay in between. From germline, CDR1 is SEHNR and CDR2 FQNEAQ (reference sequence). CDR3 DNA sequence: TGTGCCAGCAGCTCCGCAAGGACAACTAATGAAAAACTGTTTTTT. This codes for CASSSARTTNEKLFF.

This rearrangement joins TRBV7-9 to TRBJ1-2; unclear D gene. This CDR3 comprises 16 residues. V was clipped by 0 bases and J by 0 bases, with 11 bases between them. Germline CDR1 SEHNR, CDR2 FQNEAQ (reference sequence). The CDR3 here is CASSLAGSLANYGYTF. The CDR3 DNA reads TGTGCCAGCAGCTTAGCGGGCAGCCTAGCTAACTATGGCTACACCTTC.

The chain combines TRBV7-8 with TRBJ1-2; TRBD1 aligns across 10 bases. The CDR3 is 17 amino acids. Per germline, CDR1 SGHVS and CDR2 FQNEAQ. J gave up 0 bases and V 5 bases, and 9 bases lay outside the gene matches. The CDR3 DNA follows: TGTGCCAGCAGCCGTGGGACAGGGGACCCCTCTAACTATGGCTACACCTTC. Protein product: CASSRGTGDPSNYGYTF.

The chain's CDR3 is CASSLWGGSGEGQPQHF. In nucleotides, the CDR3 is TGTGCCAGCAGCTTATGGGGCGGATCGGGAGAGGGTCAGCCCCAGCATTTT. V usage is TRBV7-2 and J usage is TRBJ1-5, with D tentatively TRBD1 (5 bases). The CDR3 covers 17 residues. Germline V gene data show CDR1 as SGHTA and CDR2 as FQGNSA. Trimming took 2 bases from V and 6 from J, leaving 20 bases between them.

The chain combines TRBV5-1 with TRBJ2-7; perhaps TRBD1 as D (5 bases). CDR3 size: 14 residues. V lost 0 bases to trimming and J lost 3 bases, with 10 bases between them. Per the germline V gene, CDR1 is SGHRS and CDR2 is YFSETQ. The CDR3 reads CASSLEDIFYEQYF. CDR3 coding DNA: TGCGCCAGCAGCTTGGAGGACATTTTCTACGAGCAGTACTTC.

The rearrangement uses TRBV28 and TRBJ2-1, with 8 bases identical to TRBD2. V dropped 4 bases and J dropped 1; count of bases not matched to a gene: 6. CDR1 and CDR2 (germline): MDHEN, SYDVKM. There are 16 residues in the CDR3. The DNA for the CDR3 is TGTGCCAGCAGTTCGGCACTAGCGGCTTCCTACAATGAGCAGTTCTTC. Translating it yields CASSSALAASYNEQFF.

The chain links TRBV19 to TRBJ1-3; no clear D gene. This CDR3 spans 12 amino acids. The germline V and J ends were trimmed by 8 bases and 4 bases, with 9 bases remaining between them. The germline CDR1 and CDR2 sequences are LNHDA and SQIVND (reference sequence). CDR3 nucleotide sequence: TGTGCCAGTGCCACCAGGGGAAACACCATATATTTT. Amino acids: CASATRGNTIYF.

CDR3 bases: TGTGCCAGTAGTATATTTGCGAGTCCCCCCTACAATGAGCAGTTCTTC. Translating it yields CASSIFASPPYNEQFF. The genes are TRBV19 and TRBJ2-1, with D hard to call. V dropped 2 bases and J dropped 2 bases, with 13 bases sitting between them. Germline assignment: CDR1 LNHDA and CDR2 SQIVND (reference sequence). The CDR3 spans 16 residues. Full variable domain (remainder filled in from reference TRBV19 and TRBJ2-1): DGGITQSPKYLFRKEGQNVTLSCEQNLNHDAMYWYRQDPGQGLRLIYYSQIVNDFQKGDIAEGYSVSREKKESFPLTVTSAQKNPTAFYLCASSIFASPPYNEQFFGPGTRLTVL.

The gene calls are TRBV11-2 and TRBJ2-2, with D maybe TRBD2 (6 bases). The CDR3 is made up of 13 amino acids. The V end was cut by 7 bases, the J end by 7 bases, with 13 bases between. Germline V gene data show CDR1 as SGHAT and CDR2 as FQNNGV. CDR3 sequence (DNA): TGTGCCAGCAACGCCCCCGGGGGCGGGGAGCTGTTTTTT. Its translation: CASNAPGGGELFF.

For the CDR3, the DNA is TGTGCCAGCAGTGGAGGGACAGGGTGGATCAGAGAGACCCAGTACTTC. It specifies CASSGGTGWIRETQYF. The chain couples TRBV25-1 to TRBJ2-5; 9 bases are shared with TRBD1. The CDR3 has 16 amino acids. The germline gives CDR1 MGHDK, CDR2 SYGVNS. V shed 4 bases, J shed 4 bases, and the junction held 10 bases outside the gene matches.

This clone was detected once. The chain joins TRBV7-4 to TRBJ2-5; TRBD2 agrees at 10 bases. CDR3 size: 18 residues. Germline V lookup: CDR1 SGHVT, CDR2 SQSDAQ. The junction had 15 bases not matched to a gene; V was cut back by 3 bases and J by 5 bases. The CDR3 here is CASSLGWLAGVFHETQYF. DNA of the CDR3: TGTGCCAGCAGCTTGGGGTGGCTAGCGGGAGTATTTCACGAGACCCAGTACTTC.

The V call is TRBV18, the J call TRBJ2-2, with 9 positions matching TRBD2. The V gene end was trimmed by 3 bases and the J gene end by 6 bases; junction bases not matched to a gene: 17. Germline V gene lookup returns CDR1 KGHSH and CDR2 LQKENI. The CDR3 consists of 19 residues. CDR3 DNA sequence: TGTGCCAGCTCACCGCTTGGGGGGCATAGCGGGAGTCGTCCCGGGGAGCTGTTTTTT. It translates to CASSPLGGHSGSRPGELFF.

The genes are TRBV9 and TRBJ2-5; D gene uncertain. The germline gives CDR1 SGDLS, CDR2 YYNGEE. V lost 0 bases to trimming and J lost 2 bases, with 8 bases between them. The CDR3 loop spans 14 amino acids. The DNA for the CDR3 is TGTGCCAGCAGCGTAGGGGGTGAGCAAGAGACCCAGTACTTC. It translates to CASSVGGEQETQYF. Together with reference TRBV9 and TRBJ2-5, the CDR3 gives the full variable domain: DSGVTQTPKHLITATGQRVTLRCSPRSGDLSVYWYQQSLDQGLQFLIQYYNGEERAKGNILERFSAQQFPDLHSELNLSSLELGDSALYFCASSVGGEQETQYFGPGTRLLVL.

V and J are TRBV5-1 and TRBJ2-1; D possibly corresponds to TRBD2 (6 bases). The V and J ends lost 6 bases and 4 bases respectively, with 17 bases between them. The CDR3 loop spans 15 amino acids. Germline V gene data show CDR1 as SGHRS and CDR2 as YFSETQ. The CDR3 DNA reads TGCGCCAGCAACCCCTCCCCGGGGGTGTACAATGAGCAGTTCTTC. Its translation is CASNPSPGVYNEQFF.

The J gene is TRBJ2-7, the V gene TRBV11-2, with a possible D match to TRBD1 (6 bases). Germline V gene lookup returns CDR1 SGHAT and CDR2 FQNNGV. CDR3 length: 14 amino acids. The V end was cut by 1 base, the J end by 6 bases, with 13 bases between. In DNA form, the CDR3 reads TGTGCCAGCAGCTTAGGCACAGGGAGTGGCGAGCAGTACTTC. It specifies CASSLGTGSGEQYF.

J is TRBJ1-3 and V is TRBV7-2; D not resolved. Trimming removed 1 base at V and 0 bases at J, with 7 bases between. The CDR3 is made up of 15 amino acids. Germline V gene sequence: CDR1 SGHTA, CDR2 FQGNSA. The CDR3 bases are TGTGCCAGCAGCTTAGGTACCAGCTCTGGAAACACCATATATTTT. Encoded protein: CASSLGTSSGNTIYF.

Here the CDR3 reads CATSRGEGDETQYF. In DNA, the CDR3 is TGTGCCACCAGCAGAGGTGAGGGGGACGAGACCCAGTACTTC. V is TRBV15 and J is TRBJ2-5; TRBD1 is a possible D gene (6 bases). Trimming removed 1 base from V and 5 bases from J, with 11 bases in between. The germline V gene encodes CDR1 LNHNV and CDR2 YYDKDF (reference sequence). There are 14 residues in the CDR3.